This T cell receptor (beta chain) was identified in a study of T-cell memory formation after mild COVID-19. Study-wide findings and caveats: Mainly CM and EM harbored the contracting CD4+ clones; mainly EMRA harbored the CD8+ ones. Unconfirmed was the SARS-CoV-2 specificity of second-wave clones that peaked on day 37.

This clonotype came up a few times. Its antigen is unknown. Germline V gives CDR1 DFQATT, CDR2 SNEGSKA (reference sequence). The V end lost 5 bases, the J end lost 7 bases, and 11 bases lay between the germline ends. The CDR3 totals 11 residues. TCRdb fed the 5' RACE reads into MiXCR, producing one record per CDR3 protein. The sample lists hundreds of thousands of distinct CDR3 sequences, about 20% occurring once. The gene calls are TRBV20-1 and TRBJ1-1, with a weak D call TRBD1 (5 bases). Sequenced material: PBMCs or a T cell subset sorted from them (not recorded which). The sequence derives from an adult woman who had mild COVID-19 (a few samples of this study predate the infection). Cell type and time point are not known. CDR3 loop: CSARRDSEAFF. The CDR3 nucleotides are TGCAGTGCTCGAAGAGACAGTGAAGCTTTCTTT.